Below are 30 T cell receptor beta chains sequenced from a single sample in a study of blood T cell repertoires in COVID-19. Produced via immunoSEQ multiplex PCR; TCRdb's table is partial and in-frame only. The top ten clones hold roughly 15% of a sample with roughly 300,000 clones, 85% of them seen once. The sequenced material came from peripheral blood. The receptors derive from a human donor in a cohort sampled during active COVID-19.

The CDR3 nucleotides read TGCGCCAGCAGCTTGGGACCAGGGTCTAATGAGCAGTTCTTC. Its translation is CASSLGPGSNEQFF. The V and J genes are TRBV5-1 and TRBJ2-1; TRBD1 might be the D (5 bases). This CDR3 is built from 14 residues. V was shortened by 0 bases and J by 7 bases, with 11 bases between the two germline ends. The germline V gene encodes CDR1 SGHRS and CDR2 YFSETQ.

DNA of the CDR3: TGCGCCAGCAGAAATGCTGTGAGTTCTGGGGCCAACGTCCTGACTTTC. Its protein product is CASRNAVSSGANVLTF. This chain joins TRBV5-1 and TRBJ2-6, with no clear D. V dropped 5 bases and J dropped 1 base, with 13 bases sitting between them. This CDR3 comprises 16 residues. In germline, CDR1 is SGHRS, CDR2 YFSETQ.

The gene calls are TRBV13 and TRBJ2-1; possibly TRBD2 for D (5 bases). The germline V and J ends were trimmed by 0 bases and 6 bases, with 9 bases remaining between them. The CDR3 sequence is 14 residues long. CDR1 PRHDT and CDR2 FYEKMQ come from the germline V gene (reference sequence). In DNA form, the CDR3 reads TGTGCCAGCAGCTTAGGAGGGAGCATCAATGAGCAGTTCTTC. Translation: CASSLGGSINEQFF.

The V gene is TRBV27, the J gene TRBJ1-6; D remains unclear. Trimming took 8 bases from V and 6 from J, leaving 11 bases between them. CDR1 is MNHEY and CDR2 is SMNVEV in the germline V gene (reference sequence). The CDR3 totals 13 residues. The CDR3 loop is CASGRERNSPLHF. Written as DNA, the CDR3 is TGTGCCAGCGGGAGGGAACGTAATTCACCCCTCCACTTT.

In nucleotides, the CDR3 is TGCGCCAGCAGCCAAGAACCAGGACAGGGATATGAAAAACTGTTTTTT. This translates into CASSQEPGQGYEKLFF. The chain has TRBV4-1 and TRBJ1-4, with 8 bases fitting TRBD1. This CDR3 has 16 amino acids. The V segment lost 0 bases and the J segment 6 bases; nucleotides outside the gene matches: 6. CDR1 is MGHRA, CDR2 YSYEKL, per germline.

V is TRBV28 and J is TRBJ2-4; 8 nucleotides align to TRBD2. The trim removed 4 bases at V and 2 bases at J, leaving 4 bases unmatched. This CDR3 is 15 amino acids long. Germline V gives CDR1 MDHEN, CDR2 SYDVKM. DNA of the CDR3: TGTGCCAGCAGTTCGGGGGGGAATACCAAAAACATTCAGTACTTC. Encoded protein: CASSSGGNTKNIQYF.

V and J are TRBV18 and TRBJ1-1; 7 bases map to TRBD1. Germline CDR1 and CDR2: KGHSH and LQKENI. This CDR3 region has 15 residues. Unmatched junction bases numbered 7, after V lost 2 bases and J lost 4 bases. The CDR3: CASSPGQAMSTEAFF. For the CDR3, the DNA is TGTGCCAGCTCACCAGGACAGGCGATGAGCACTGAAGCTTTCTTT.

This clone occurred a few times. The chain joins TRBV27 to TRBJ2-3; 7 bases match TRBD2. The J segment lost 14 bases and the V segment lost 7 bases, leaving 12 bases of the junction unmatched. The CDR3 covers 12 residues. In germline, CDR1 is MNHEY, CDR2 SMNVEV (reference sequence). In DNA, the CDR3 is TGTGCCAGCAATAGGGGAGGGAGTATTATGTATTTT. This gives the protein CASNRGGSIMYF.

The CDR3 is CASSPTSGEWDEQFF. The CDR3 nucleotides are TGTGCCAGCAGCCCTACTAGCGGCGAATGGGATGAGCAGTTCTTC. The chain recombines TRBV5-4 with TRBJ2-1, with 8 positions matching TRBD2. The V and J ends lost 4 bases and 8 bases, in that order; junction bases with no gene match: 11. Germline lookup yields CDR1 SGHNT and CDR2 YYREEE (reference sequence). The CDR3 spans 15 residues.

The chain employs TRBV27 and TRBJ1-5; D is unresolved. Between the trimmed V and J ends, which lost 1 base and 5 bases, there was a span of 6 bases. The length of the CDR3 is 13 residues. The germline V gene encodes CDR1 MNHEY and CDR2 SMNVEV (reference sequence). The CDR3 loop is CASSLFRDQPQHF. The CDR3 DNA is TGTGCCAGCAGTTTATTTCGAGATCAGCCCCAGCATTTT.

V is TRBV30 and J is TRBJ2-5; the D is unclear. The CDR3 length is 14 residues. Germline-derived CDR1 and CDR2 are GTSNPN and SVGIG (reference sequence). Trimming removed 0 bases at V and 1 base at J, with 9 bases between. The CDR3 protein is CAWSVSSFQETQYF. In DNA form, the CDR3 reads TGTGCCTGGAGTGTAAGCTCATTCCAAGAGACCCAGTACTTC. Filled out from reference TRBV30 and TRBJ2-5, the complete variable domain reads SQTIHQWPATLVQPVGSPLSLECTVEGTSNPNLYWYRQAAGRGLQLLFYSVGIGQISSEVPQNLSASRPQDRQFILSSKKLLLSDSGFYLCAWSVSSFQETQYFGPGTRLLVL.

The rearrangement joins TRBV7-2 to TRBJ2-5; 11 bases are shared with TRBD2. The germline gives CDR1 SGHTA, CDR2 FQGNSA. V shed 2 bases and J 2 bases; nucleotides not matched to a gene: 13. The length of the CDR3 is 19 residues. The CDR3 is CASSLRRLGLAERQETQYF. The CDR3 nucleotides read TGTGCCAGCAGCTTAAGGCGATTGGGACTAGCGGAGAGACAAGAGACCCAGTACTTC.

The chain has TRBV7-2 and TRBJ2-7; 7 bases fit TRBD1. V was pared by 5 bases and J by 3 bases, with 4 bases of the junction left unmatched. CDR1 is SGHTA, CDR2 FQGNSA, per germline. The CDR3 length is 13 residues. The CDR3 sequence is CASSPGTVYEQYF. The CDR3 nucleotides are TGTGCCAGCAGCCCGGGGACAGTCTACGAGCAGTACTTC. Supplemented by reference TRBV7-2 and TRBJ2-7, the full variable domain reads GAGVSQSPSNKVTEKGKDVELRCDPISGHTALYWYRQSLGQGLEFLIYFQGNSAPDKSGLPSDRFSAERTGGSVSTLTIQRTQQEDSAVYLCASSPGTVYEQYFGPGTRLTVT.

This chain links TRBV10-1 with TRBJ2-2; D is perhaps TRBD2 (5 bases). Germline CDR1 reads WNHNN; CDR2 reads SYGVQD (reference sequence). Trimming removed 9 bases at V and 2 bases at J, with 13 bases between. The CDR3 is 14 amino acids. The CDR3 loop is CASSTSTNTGELFF. The CDR3 nucleotides are TGCGCCAGTTCCACTAGTACAAACACCGGGGAGCTGTTTTTT.

This sequence joins TRBV9 and TRBJ2-1, with D maybe TRBD1 (5 bases). V lost 3 bases, J lost 8 bases, and 12 bases lay in between. Germline V gene lookup returns CDR1 SGDLS and CDR2 YYNGEE. The CDR3 has 13 residues. CDR3 amino acids: CASSGRQWDEQFF. In nucleotides, the CDR3 is TGTGCCAGCAGCGGGAGACAGTGGGATGAGCAGTTCTTC.

V usage is TRBV3-1 (or the pseudogene TRBV3-2) and J usage is TRBJ2-7; 9 bases agree with TRBD1. Germline CDR1 is LGHDT and CDR2 is YNNKEL (reference sequence). The CDR3 extends over 16 amino acids. V gave up 3 bases and J gave up 6 bases; unmatched junction bases: 12. Written as DNA, the CDR3 is TGTGCCAGCAGCCATGGACGACAGGGGGGAATCTTCGAGCAGTACTTC. The encoded protein is CASSHGRQGGIFEQYF.

Only one count was recorded for this clone. This rearrangement joins TRBV5-6 to TRBJ1-2; possibly TRBD1 for D (5 bases). The V end lost 2 bases, the J end lost 5 bases, and 16 bases lay between the germline ends. The CDR3 consists of 15 residues. Germline loops: CDR1 SGHDT, CDR2 YYEEEE. CDR3 nucleotides: TGTGCCAGCAGCTTTTTCGCAGGGACTTATTATGGCTACACCTTC. Amino acids: CASSFFAGTYYGYTF.

The chain uses TRBV6-5 and TRBJ2-1, with 9 bases lining up with TRBD2. V dropped 6 bases and J dropped 9; count of bases not matched to a gene: 9. This CDR3 contains 14 residues. Germline CDR1 reads MNHEY; CDR2 reads SVGAGI. In DNA, the CDR3 is TGTGCCAGCAGGATGGCGGGAGGGCCGTTTGAGCAGTTCTTC. This translates into CASRMAGGPFEQFF.

The chain has TRBV7-8 and TRBJ2-1, with 7 bases fitting TRBD2. J lost 4 bases, V lost 5 bases, and 8 bases had no gene match. From germline, CDR1 is SGHVS and CDR2 FQNEAQ. The CDR3 is 15 residues long. This CDR3 is CASSRTSSKYNEQFF. The CDR3 nucleotides are TGTGCCAGCAGCCGGACTAGTAGCAAGTACAATGAGCAGTTCTTC.

This clone was seen only a few times. The genes are TRBV18 and TRBJ2-7; no reliable D call. CDR1 and CDR2 from the germline V gene are KGHSH and LQKENI. The CDR3 spans 14 residues. Trimming cost V 2 bases and J 6 bases, with 14 bases left between them. The CDR3, as DNA: TGTGCCAGCTCACCAGAACCGCTACCTTTCGAGCAGTACTTC. Protein product: CASSPEPLPFEQYF.

This chain joins TRBV6-5 and TRBJ2-1; 13 nucleotides line up with TRBD2. V dropped 5 bases and J dropped 9; count of bases not matched to a gene: 4. The CDR3 consists of 14 residues. CDR1 is MNHEY and CDR2 is SVGAGI in the germline V gene. CDR3 protein: CASSPTSGRIEQFF. The CDR3 region has the DNA TGTGCCAGCAGTCCGACTAGCGGGAGGATTGAGCAGTTCTTC.

V gene TRBV3-1 (or the pseudogene TRBV3-2) combines with J gene TRBJ2-7, with TRBD2 matching over 10 bases. There are 15 residues in the CDR3. Germline V gives CDR1 LGHDT, CDR2 YNNKEL (reference sequence). The ends lost 4 bases at V and 2 bases at J; junction bases unmatched: 5. CDR3 protein: CASSPLAGVAYEQYF. CDR3 DNA: TGTGCCAGCAGCCCCCTAGCGGGAGTAGCCTACGAGCAGTACTTC.

This chain connects TRBV21-1 to TRBJ1-5; the table's D gene call, TRBD1, was not cross checked with the DNA. TRBV21-1 corresponds to a pseudogene. The CDR3 contains 14 residues. The CDR3 sequence is CASSKGRGNQPQHF. The CDR3 DNA is TGTGCCAGCAGCAAAGGAAGGGGGAATCAGCCCCAGCATTTT.

This chain connects TRBV6-1 to TRBJ1-1, with TRBD1 matching 9 bases. The CDR3 loop spans 16 amino acids. Germline CDR1 reads MNHNS; CDR2 reads SASEGT. V lost 3 bases and J lost 5; bases outside the gene matches: 10. CDR3 coding DNA: TGTGCCAGCAGTGACGGAGGGACAGGGCTCGGGACTGAAGCTTTCTTT. This encodes CASSDGGTGLGTEAFF.

The rearrangement links TRBV5-1 to TRBJ1-1, with 9 bases identical to TRBD1. Germline V gene sequence: CDR1 SGHRS, CDR2 YFSETQ. The CDR3 covers 14 residues. J lost 1 base, V lost 2 bases, and 0 bases had no gene match. CDR3 DNA: TGCGCCAGCAGCTTACAGGGGGCGAACACTGAAGCTTTCTTT. Amino acids: CASSLQGANTEAFF.

This chain uses TRBV7-9 with TRBJ2-3; 8 bases line up with TRBD2. The germline V gene has CDR1 SEHNR and CDR2 FQNEAQ (reference sequence). Losses at the gene ends were 2 bases for V and 2 bases for J; bases not matched to a gene: 6. The CDR3 extends over 16 amino acids. CDR3: CASSLNSGGSTDTQYF. The CDR3 DNA sequence: TGTGCCAGCAGCTTAAACTCGGGAGGGTCCACAGATACGCAGTATTTT.

The rearrangement joins TRBV30 to TRBJ2-1; 8 bases agree with TRBD2. The V and J ends lost 2 bases and 12 bases, in that order; junction bases with no gene match: 12. The CDR3 is made up of 14 amino acids. Germline-derived CDR1 and CDR2 are GTSNPN and SVGIG (reference sequence). The CDR3 DNA reads TGTGCCTGGAGTCACGGGAGGGGGTCAATGACGCAGTTCTTC. It translates to CAWSHGRGSMTQFF.

This clone was found a few times. V gene TRBV29-1 combines with J gene TRBJ2-3, with TRBD2 matching over 8 bases. Trimming removed 7 bases from V and 4 bases from J; junction bases left unmatched: 10. The length of the CDR3 is 14 residues. Germline lookup yields CDR1 SQVTM and CDR2 ANQGSEA. The DNA of the CDR3 is TGCAGCGGTGAGACTAGCGAAAGGCCAGATACGCAGTATTTT. It is translated as CSGETSERPDTQYF.

This clone turned up a few times. V and J are TRBV2 and TRBJ2-2, with D maybe TRBD1 (6 bases). This CDR3 comprises 13 residues. Germline CDR1 and CDR2: SNHLY and FYNNEI. Trimming took off 4 bases at V and 6 bases at J, with 9 bases between the two ends. The CDR3 DNA is TGTGCCAGCAGTGTACAGGGAGCCGGGGAGCTGTTTTTT. It codes for CASSVQGAGELFF. Full variable domain (remainder filled in from reference TRBV2 and TRBJ2-2): EPEVTQTPSHQVTQMGQEVILRCVPISNHLYFYWYRQILGQKVEFLVSFYNNEISEKSEIFDDQFSVERPDGSNFTLKIRSTKLEDSAMYFCASSVQGAGELFFGEGSRLTVL.

The genes are TRBV12-3 or TRBV12-4 and TRBJ1-2, with 7 nucleotides matching TRBD1. V shed 6 bases, J shed 4 bases, and the junction held 5 bases outside the gene matches. The CDR3 contains 13 residues. Here the CDR3 reads CASSPGQRYGYTF. The CDR3 DNA sequence: TGTGCCAGCAGCCCGGGACAGCGCTATGGCTACACCTTC.